This T cell receptor beta chain was identified during a study of shared clonotypes between healthy human individuals. Overall study: Each donor had three CD4 naive, three CD4 memory, two CD8 naive and one CD8 memory plate.

Clones were sequenced by immunoSEQ multiplex PCR, and TCRdb holds only the in-frame ones, with some missing. The table shows about a million clones, with about 75% occurring only once. With 4 bases clipped from V and 2 bases from J, the junction kept 3 bases outside the gene matches. Germline V gene lookup returns CDR1 LGHNA and CDR2 YSLEER. The CDR3 has 15 amino acids. This clone was seen only once. This sequence originates from a man between 18 and 35 years old in good health. Sample: memory CD4+ T cells sorted from blood. The subset denotes: CD45RA-negative fraction. The chain combines TRBV4-3 with TRBJ1-5, with TRBD1 matching 9 bases. CDR3 protein: CASSPRTGGNQPQHF. The DNA for the CDR3 is TGCGCCAGCAGCCCCCGGACAGGGGGCAATCAGCCCCAGCATTTT.